This is a list of T cell receptor beta chains from one sample in a study of T-cell reconstitution after alpha-beta-depleted transplantation in children. TCRdb recomputed calls from the PCR reads with MiXCR, one row per CDR3 protein. This sample has about 500,000 distinct CDR3 sequences, with 32% found just once. The specimen was PBMCs from the stem cell graft donor, collected from the stem cell graft. These receptors originate from a human donor who donated a stem cell graft to a child with aplastic anemia. The CDR3 runs from the conserved cysteine through the conserved F or W. Each record gives: clone size, J gene, V gene, D gene, CDR3 DNA, CDR3 protein. A D gene is named only where the DNA matches it firmly. Clone size, where shown, is once, few, many, or a class for clones that have expanded.

abundance: -
j_gene: TRBJ1-5
v_gene: TRBV12-3/TRBV12-4
d_gene: -
CDR3nt: TGTGCCAGCAGTCTGGACAGACCATCACCCCAGCATTTT
CDR3aa: CASSLDRPSPQHF

abundance: -
j_gene: TRBJ2-3
v_gene: TRBV7-9
d_gene: -
CDR3nt: TGTGCCAGCAGCTTCGTGGACCGCACATTTTCGGATACGCAGTATTTT
CDR3aa: CASSFVDRTFSDTQYF

abundance: -
j_gene: TRBJ2-1
v_gene: TRBV20-1
d_gene: TRBD2
CDR3nt: TGCAGTGCTAGAGGGACTGGGCTAGCGGGAGTTAATGAGCAGTTCTTC
CDR3aa: CSARGTGLAGVNEQFF

abundance: few
j_gene: TRBJ2-3
v_gene: TRBV6-5
d_gene: -
CDR3nt: TGTGCCAGCAGTTACTCCACGGGGGATACGCAGTATTTT
CDR3aa: CASSYSTGDTQYF

abundance: -
j_gene: TRBJ1-2
v_gene: TRBV6-5
d_gene: -
CDR3nt: TGTGCCAGCAGTTACACAGGACTGGGGGGCTACACCTTC
CDR3aa: CASSYTGLGGYTF

abundance: -
j_gene: TRBJ2-5
v_gene: TRBV9
d_gene: -
CDR3nt: TGTGCCAGCAGCGTAGTCTTTTGGGGATCTGGCCCGTACCAAGAGACCCAGTACTTC
CDR3aa: CASSVVFWGSGPYQETQYF

abundance: many
j_gene: TRBJ2-2
v_gene: TRBV12-3/TRBV12-4
d_gene: -
CDR3nt: TGTGCCAGCAGTTTAGGTGGTGGTGAACTGTTTTTT
CDR3aa: CASSLGGGELFF

abundance: few
j_gene: TRBJ1-1
v_gene: TRBV5-8
d_gene: TRBD1
CDR3nt: TGTGCCAGCAGCTTGGGGCAGGGGGCCATGCTGAACACTGAAGCTTTCTTT
CDR3aa: CASSLGQGAMLNTEAFF

abundance: -
j_gene: TRBJ2-1
v_gene: TRBV6-2/TRBV6-3
d_gene: -
CDR3nt: TGTGCCAGCAGTAACAGGGTTGATGAGCAGTTCTTC
CDR3aa: CASSNRVDEQFF

abundance: few
j_gene: TRBJ2-7
v_gene: TRBV19
d_gene: -
CDR3nt: TGTGCCAGTAGTATAGATCCGGGTCAGGCTTCGGACTTC
CDR3aa: CASSIDPGQASDF

abundance: once
j_gene: TRBJ2-1
v_gene: TRBV20-1
d_gene: -
CDR3nt: TGCAGTGCTACCTCTGAAAATGGGGTATACAATGAGCAGTTCTTC
CDR3aa: CSATSENGVYNEQFF

abundance: -
j_gene: TRBJ1-6
v_gene: TRBV18
d_gene: -
CDR3nt: TGTGCCAGCTCGGCGGGGCTGTCTGATTCACCCCTCCACTTT
CDR3aa: CASSAGLSDSPLHF

abundance: -
j_gene: TRBJ2-5
v_gene: TRBV12-3/TRBV12-4
d_gene: -
CDR3nt: TGTGCCAGCAGTTTTATCCGGGGATCGGAGACCCAGTACTTC
CDR3aa: CASSFIRGSETQYF

abundance: -
j_gene: TRBJ2-3
v_gene: TRBV5-6
d_gene: TRBD2
CDR3nt: TGTGCCAGCAGCTTCAGGACTAGCACAAATACGCAGTATTTT
CDR3aa: CASSFRTSTNTQYF

abundance: -
j_gene: TRBJ1-1
v_gene: TRBV6-2/TRBV6-3
d_gene: -
CDR3nt: TGTGCCAGCAGTTCCCCGGTAGGACGGGGGGGTACTGAAGCTTTCTTT
CDR3aa: CASSSPVGRGGTEAFF

abundance: few
j_gene: TRBJ1-4
v_gene: TRBV20-1
d_gene: -
CDR3nt: TGCAGTGCTCAAAGTGACCCTAATGAAAAACTGTTTTTT
CDR3aa: CSAQSDPNEKLFF

abundance: -
j_gene: TRBJ1-1
v_gene: TRBV4-3
d_gene: TRBD1
CDR3nt: TGCGCCAGCAGCCACAGACAGGGAGCCCTGGAAGCTTTCTTT
CDR3aa: CASSHRQGALEAFF

abundance: -
j_gene: TRBJ1-4
v_gene: TRBV19
d_gene: TRBD1
CDR3nt: TGTGCCAGTAGTGACGACAGGGGTGCAACTAATGAAAAACTGTTTTTT
CDR3aa: CASSDDRGATNEKLFF

abundance: -
j_gene: TRBJ2-3
v_gene: TRBV10-1
d_gene: TRBD2
CDR3nt: TGCGCCAGCAGTGAACTAGCGGTGACAGATACGCAGTATTTT
CDR3aa: CASSELAVTDTQYF

abundance: -
j_gene: TRBJ2-3
v_gene: TRBV4-1
d_gene: TRBD2
CDR3nt: TGCGCCAGCAGCCAAGATTCTAGCGGGAGGAGAATCAACACAGATACGCAGTATTTT
CDR3aa: CASSQDSSGRRINTDTQYF

abundance: -
j_gene: TRBJ2-3
v_gene: TRBV10-3
d_gene: -
CDR3nt: TGTGCCATCAGTGAGTCGGGGGGAATGGATACGCAGTATTTT
CDR3aa: CAISESGGMDTQYF

abundance: few
j_gene: TRBJ2-5
v_gene: TRBV7-8
d_gene: -
CDR3nt: TGTGCCAGCAGCCGAACTAGGACGGGATCTGAGGCCCAGTACTTC
CDR3aa: CASSRTRTGSEAQYF

abundance: -
j_gene: TRBJ2-5
v_gene: TRBV7-2
d_gene: -
CDR3nt: TGTGCCAGCAGCCCCGGGGACTTCGCCCAAGAGACCCAGTACTTC
CDR3aa: CASSPGDFAQETQYF

abundance: few
j_gene: TRBJ2-3
v_gene: TRBV11-2
d_gene: TRBD2
CDR3nt: TGTGCCAGCAGCTCCACCTCTAGCGGATACACAGATACGCAGTATTTT
CDR3aa: CASSSTSSGYTDTQYF

abundance: -
j_gene: TRBJ1-5
v_gene: TRBV7-2
d_gene: TRBD1
CDR3nt: TGTGCCAGCAGCCTGCAAGGGACAGTCAATCAGCCCCAGCATTTT
CDR3aa: CASSLQGTVNQPQHF

abundance: few
j_gene: TRBJ2-3
v_gene: TRBV12-3/TRBV12-4
d_gene: TRBD2
CDR3nt: TGTGCCAGCGGACCTAGCGGCCGCACAGATACGCAGTATTTT
CDR3aa: CASGPSGRTDTQYF

abundance: few
j_gene: TRBJ2-7
v_gene: TRBV7-2
d_gene: TRBD2
CDR3nt: TGTGCCAGCAGCTCCGCCACTAGCGGGAGGTACGAGCAGTACTTC
CDR3aa: CASSSATSGRYEQYF

abundance: -
j_gene: TRBJ1-1
v_gene: TRBV6-1
d_gene: -
CDR3nt: TGTGCCAGCCTGTCACGGGGAGTTCGGGATGAAGCTTTCTTT
CDR3aa: CASLSRGVRDEAFF

abundance: -
j_gene: TRBJ1-5
v_gene: TRBV27
d_gene: TRBD1
CDR3nt: TGTGCCAGCAGTCCCTCCGGGACAGGGGCAAATCAGCCCCAGCATTTT
CDR3aa: CASSPSGTGANQPQHF

abundance: -
j_gene: TRBJ2-5
v_gene: TRBV7-6
d_gene: -
CDR3nt: TGTGCCAGCAGCTTAGATGGCCACACAGAAGGGACCCAGTACTTC
CDR3aa: CASSLDGHTEGTQYF

abundance: -
j_gene: TRBJ2-7
v_gene: TRBV20-1
d_gene: -
CDR3nt: TGCAGTGCTAGAGTTAGGACGGAGCCGATGTCCTACGAGCAGTACTTC
CDR3aa: CSARVRTEPMSYEQYF

abundance: -
j_gene: TRBJ1-1
v_gene: TRBV5-1
d_gene: -
CDR3nt: TGCGCCAGCAATCTCGGGAACACTGAAGCTTTCTTT
CDR3aa: CASNLGNTEAFF

abundance: -
j_gene: TRBJ2-3
v_gene: TRBV6-1
d_gene: -
CDR3nt: TGTGCCAGCAGTGAAGCGCCCCCCGCAGATACGCAGTATTTT
CDR3aa: CASSEAPPADTQYF

abundance: few
j_gene: TRBJ1-1
v_gene: TRBV20-1
d_gene: TRBD1
CDR3nt: TGCAGTGCTAGAGCTGCCGGGACAGGCAACACTGAAGCTTTCTTT
CDR3aa: CSARAAGTGNTEAFF

abundance: -
j_gene: TRBJ1-5
v_gene: TRBV6-1
d_gene: -
CDR3nt: TGTGCCAGCAGCCTCCTAGGTCTGGGCAATCAGCCCCAGCATTTT
CDR3aa: CASSLLGLGNQPQHF

abundance: -
j_gene: TRBJ1-2
v_gene: TRBV5-6
d_gene: -
CDR3nt: TGTGCCAGCAGCTTGGGGCACCGGGACACCATCTATGGCTACACCTTC
CDR3aa: CASSLGHRDTIYGYTF

abundance: -
j_gene: TRBJ2-2
v_gene: TRBV12-3/TRBV12-4
d_gene: -
CDR3nt: TGTGCCAGCAGGAAGATAGTGGGGGAGCTGTTTTTT
CDR3aa: CASRKIVGELFF

abundance: -
j_gene: TRBJ2-1
v_gene: TRBV20-1
d_gene: -
CDR3nt: TGCAGTGCTAGAATAGCGGATTCCTACAATGAGCAGTTCTTC
CDR3aa: CSARIADSYNEQFF